This section outlines one T cell receptor (beta chain) sequence together with its context. What it binds is unknown. In TCRdb, the 5' RACE reads were re-called with MiXCR into one record per CDR3 protein. This repertoire shows about 160,000 distinct CDR3 sequences, around 9.6% found once; its top ten account for less than 15%. This entry comes from a study of CD8 T cells in ankylosing spondylitis. Whole-study results and caveats: Typical of ankylosing spondylitis blood, it appeared, was a TCR beta motif of roughly eight highly homologous variants. The clones that were linked to disease were reported to be significantly enriched in matched synovial fluid samples from ankylosing spondylitis patients. With a CD8+ phenotype, disease-linked clones were relatively rare in peripheral blood.

The V and J ends lost 8 bases and 1 base respectively, with 11 bases between them. Germline V gene data show CDR1 as SNHLY and CDR2 as FYNNEI. The CDR3 has 14 residues. This receptor was identified in a female donor with ankylosing spondylitis or in good health (not recorded which). The material sequenced was blood, either unsorted or a sorted T cell fraction (not recorded which). This chain joins TRBV2 and TRBJ2-2; D uncertain. This CDR3 is CASRWRQNTGELFF. The CDR3 DNA is TGTGCCAGCCGATGGAGACAGAACACCGGGGAGCTGTTTTTT.